This T cell receptor (beta chain) was documented in a study of identical twins. This clonotype was detected only a few times. Deletions cut 5 bases from V and 7 bases from J, with 14 bases between. CDR3 length equals 13 residues. The germline gives CDR1 MNHEY, CDR2 SMNVEV (reference sequence). TCRdb recomputed calls from the 5' RACE reads with MiXCR, one row per CDR3 protein. The sample contains some 600,000 distinct CDR3 sequences, about 7.6% of which appear only once. This sample also appeared in a second study, on yellow fever vaccine responses in identical twins.

This receptor was identified in a woman aged 18 to 35 in good health. The sample taken for sequencing was PBMCs. The rearrangement links TRBV27 to TRBJ2-5; D not certain. CDR3 in DNA: TGTGCCAGCAGTCCCGTCCCACCCTGGACCCAGTACTTC. Translated: CASSPVPPWTQYF.